A single sample gave rise to the 7 T cell receptor beta chains below, sequenced in a study of monozygotic twins with inflammatory bowel disease. TCRdb re-called the 5' RACE reads, yielding one record per CDR3 amino acid sequence without DNA. Its listing shows some 160,000 distinct CDR3 sequences. Sequenced material: blood. Receptor source: a human donor with ulcerative colitis or Crohn's disease, or a healthy co-twin of an affected twin (not recorded which).

The chain has TRBV5-1 and TRBJ1-6; as DNA is missing, the TRBD1 call by TCRdb cannot be tested. Germline V gene lookup returns CDR1 SGHRS and CDR2 YFSETQ. This CDR3 has 14 amino acids. CDR3 in amino acids: CASSFTGANSPLHF.

J is TRBJ2-1 and V is TRBV11-2; TCRdb's D call of TRBD2 is untestable without DNA. The CDR3 covers 16 residues. CDR1 is SGHAT, CDR2 FQNNGV, per germline. The CDR3 reads CASSTLGLAGGNEQFF.

The rearrangement uses TRBV6-2 or TRBV6-3 and TRBJ1-2. Per the germline V gene, CDR1 is MNHEY and CDR2 is SVGEGT. This CDR3 is 13 amino acids long. The CDR3 sequence: CASSFPSGYGYTF.

CDR3 sequence: CASSWRTGSYEQYF. This sequence joins TRBV5-1 and TRBJ2-7; checking the TCRdb D call of TRBD1 is not possible without DNA. Germline values: CDR1 SGHRS, CDR2 YFSETQ. CDR3 length: 14 residues.

V and J are TRBV5-1 and TRBJ1-2; TCRdb selects TRBD1, and the lack of DNA leaves this call unchecked. Germline-derived CDR1 and CDR2 are SGHRS and YFSETQ. The CDR3 covers 14 residues. The chain's CDR3 is CASSEGGSGYGYTF.

The CDR3 is CASSLDRGLSYEQYF. The chain links TRBV7-9 to TRBJ2-7; the D call of TRBD1 rests on TCRdb alone, since no DNA is present to check it. The length of the CDR3 is 15 residues. The germline CDR1 and CDR2 sequences are SEHNR and FQNEAQ (reference sequence).

The chain has TRBV5-5 and TRBJ2-3; TCRdb gives TRBD2 as the D gene, but with no DNA this cannot be confirmed. Germline-derived CDR1 and CDR2 are SGHKS and YYEKEE (reference sequence). The CDR3 has 16 residues. CDR3 sequence reads: CASRGRGGHSTDTQYF.